A selection of T cell receptor beta chains follows, all from one sample in a study of T-cell reconstitution after alpha-beta-depleted transplantation in children. TCRdb reanalysed the PCR reads using MiXCR and keeps one entry per CDR3 protein. The table records roughly 240,000 distinct CDR3 sequences, 7.5% to 9.5% of them present only once. This specimen was PBMCs, mostly from graft donor cells, taken 180 days after TCRalphabeta/CD19-depleted stem cell transplant. These receptors originate from a male patient younger than 18 who had a stem cell transplant for acute lymphoblastic leukemia, so the T cells may come from the graft donor. Each CDR3 is given with its conserved first and last residue. The D gene is left open where the match is weak.

TRBD1,TRBV5-5,TRBJ1-5,CASSLGDRDDQPQHF
.,TRBV2,TRBJ2-5,CASRTQETQYF
.,TRBV4-2,TRBJ1-2,CASSQDQGSLVNYGYTF
TRBD2,TRBV5-1,TRBJ2-7,CASSLVSGDSYEQYF
TRBD1,TRBV4-2,TRBJ2-5,CASSRSLGTAQETQYF
TRBD1,TRBV6-2/TRBV6-3,TRBJ2-3,CASRGQGVMALTDTQYF
.,TRBV27,TRBJ2-2,CASSSFLTWNTGELFF
.,TRBV18,TRBJ1-2,CASSPGGGWTDYGYTF
.,TRBV29-1,TRBJ2-5,CSTMVGGETQYF
.,TRBV2,TRBJ2-7,CASSDRKGAYEQYF
.,TRBV5-6,TRBJ2-1,CASGLGDSYNEQFF
.,TRBV4-1,TRBJ2-7,CASSQVGGRSGYEQYF
TRBD1,TRBV11-2,TRBJ2-3,CASNRGLTDTQYF
.,TRBV7-2,TRBJ2-3,CASSPAGWGTPQYF
TRBD2,TRBV28,TRBJ2-3,CASSPSGLAGVTDTQYF
TRBD1,TRBV5-1,TRBJ2-3,CASSFGTATDTQYF
.,TRBV5-5,TRBJ2-7,CASSLTASYEQYF
.,TRBV6-4,TRBJ2-1,CASSSYREVREQFF
.,TRBV11-2,TRBJ2-7,CASSAGTRAYEQYF